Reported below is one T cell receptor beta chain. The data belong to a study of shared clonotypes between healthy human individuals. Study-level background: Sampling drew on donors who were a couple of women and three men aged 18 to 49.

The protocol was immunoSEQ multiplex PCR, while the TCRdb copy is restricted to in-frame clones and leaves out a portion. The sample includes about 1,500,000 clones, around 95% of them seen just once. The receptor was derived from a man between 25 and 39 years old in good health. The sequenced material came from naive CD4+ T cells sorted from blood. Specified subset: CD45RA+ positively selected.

CDR3 region: CASNGGASGENEQFF. The CDR3 region has the DNA TGCGCCAGCAACGGTGGGGCTAGCGGGGAAAATGAGCAGTTCTTC. The chain combines TRBV10-1 with TRBJ2-1, with TRBD2 matching 9 bases. With 7 bases clipped from V and 7 bases from J, the junction kept 11 bases outside the gene matches. CDR1 and CDR2 (germline): WNHNN, SYGVQD (reference sequence). The CDR3 spans 15 residues.